This passage covers 19 T cell receptor beta chains from one sample sequenced in a study of blood T cell repertoires in COVID-19. Using immunoSEQ multiplex PCR, the repertoire was profiled, and TCRdb retains in-frame clones only, with some absent. This table holds 150,000 to 200,000 clones, about four fifths found once. The sample was peripheral blood. Receptors were obtained from a woman aged 55-70 years with COVID-19, enrolled during active disease.

The chain employs TRBV5-4 and TRBJ2-5, with 12 bases fitting TRBD1. Germline V gene sequence: CDR1 SGHNT, CDR2 YYREEE (reference sequence). This CDR3 region has 16 residues. The J segment lost 4 bases and the V segment lost 3 bases, leaving 7 bases of the junction unmatched. The DNA for the CDR3 is TGTGCCAGCAGCTCTCCGGGACAGGGGGCGGGAGAGACCCAGTACTTC. Its translation: CASSSPGQGAGETQYF. The whole variable domain, remainder taken from reference TRBV5-4 and TRBJ2-5, is ETGVTQSPTHLIKTRGQQVTLRCSSQSGHNTVSWYQQALGQGPQFIFQYYREEENGRGNFPPRFSGLQFPNYSSELNVNALELDDSALYLCASSSPGQGAGETQYFGPGTRLLVL.

The V call is TRBV4-2, the J call TRBJ1-5, with D uncertain. Germline V lookup: CDR1 LGHNA, CDR2 YNFKEQ. This CDR3 spans 14 amino acids. V gave up 1 base and J gave up 7 bases, with 11 bases separating them. The CDR3 DNA follows: TGTGCCAGCAGCCAAGGGCGGGATGGACAGCCCCAGCATTTT. It translates to CASSQGRDGQPQHF.

The table lists this clone with a count of one. The rearrangement links TRBV7-2 to TRBJ2-3, with 7 bases that match TRBD2. J was trimmed by 0 bases and V by 2 bases; bases with no gene match: 5. Germline V gives CDR1 SGHTA, CDR2 FQGNSA. The CDR3 is made up of 16 amino acids. Here the CDR3 DNA reads TGTGCCAGCAGCTTAACTAGCGCCTCTAGCACAGATACGCAGTATTTT. The encoded protein is CASSLTSASSTDTQYF.

The rearrangement uses TRBV7-8 and TRBJ2-3; D may be TRBD1 (6 bases). The length of the CDR3 is 16 residues. With 1 base removed from V and 4 bases from J, the gap between germline ends came to 15 bases. Germline CDR1 reads SGHVS; CDR2 reads FQNEAQ. The CDR3 sequence is CASSLDSGRGSDTQYF. CDR3 DNA sequence: TGTGCCAGCAGCTTAGATTCGGGCAGGGGTTCAGATACGCAGTATTTT.

The chain carries TRBV4-3 and TRBJ1-1; the D gene is possibly TRBD1 (5 bases). Between the trimmed V and J ends, which lost 1 base and 8 bases, there was a span of 14 bases. The CDR3 is made up of 14 amino acids. Germline loops: CDR1 LGHNA, CDR2 YSLEER. The chain's CDR3 is CASSQVWGPLEAFF. CDR3 bases: TGCGCCAGCAGCCAAGTTTGGGGCCCACTGGAAGCTTTCTTT.

This rearrangement joins TRBV6-2 or TRBV6-3 to TRBJ2-7, with TRBD1 matching 9 bases. V trimming: 5 bases; J trimming: 4 bases; junction bases outside the gene matches: 9. The CDR3 contains 15 residues. CDR1 is MNHEY, CDR2 SVGEGT, per germline. The CDR3 loop is CASSRTGGAFYEQYF. The CDR3 region has the DNA TGTGCCAGCAGTCGTACAGGGGGCGCGTTTTACGAGCAGTACTTC.

The chain has TRBV29-1 and TRBJ1-2, with D tentatively TRBD1 (6 bases). This CDR3 is 12 amino acids long. Looked up from germline, CDR1 is SQVTM and CDR2 is ANQGSEA. V was clipped by 7 bases and J by 8 bases, with 17 bases between them. The CDR3 DNA follows: TGCAGCGCCCTTACAGGGTTAGGGGGCTACACCTTC. Protein: CSALTGLGGYTF.

This chain links TRBV5-1 with TRBJ1-1, with 8 bases that match TRBD1. This CDR3 has 17 residues. Germline lookup yields CDR1 SGHRS and CDR2 YFSETQ. V was pared by 0 bases and J by 3 bases, with 10 bases of the junction left unmatched. The CDR3 coding sequence is TGCGCCAGCAGCTTGGTTCTAACAGGGGGTTTTGACACTGAAGCTTTCTTT. Translated, it gives CASSLVLTGGFDTEAFF. Combining the CDR3 with reference TRBV5-1 and TRBJ1-1 gives the whole variable domain KAGVTQTPRYLIKTRGQQVTLSCSPISGHRSVSWYQQTPGQGLQFLFEYFSETQRNKGNFPGRFSGRQFSNSRSEMNVSTLELGDSALYLCASSLVLTGGFDTEAFFGQGTRLTVV.

The rearrangement joins TRBV24-1 to TRBJ1-1, with D tentatively TRBD1 (6 bases). The CDR3 totals 13 residues. CDR1 is KGHDR and CDR2 is SFDVKD in the germline V gene. V was pared by 5 bases and J by 10 bases, with 16 bases between. The CDR3 spells CATSGWDEGVAFF. The CDR3 bases are TGTGCCACCAGTGGATGGGATGAGGGGGTAGCTTTCTTT.

This rearrangement joins TRBV5-1 to TRBJ2-1; 13 nucleotides agree with TRBD2. The CDR3 runs 17 residues. The junction had 5 bases not matched to a gene; V was cut back by 4 bases and J by 1 base. The germline gives CDR1 SGHRS, CDR2 YFSETQ. The CDR3 is CASSVGLAGASYNEQFF. In DNA form, the CDR3 reads TGCGCCAGCAGCGTCGGACTAGCGGGAGCATCCTACAATGAGCAGTTCTTC.

This clone has only a few counts. The same CDR3 also results from other DNA sequences found in this sample. V gene TRBV7-9 combines with J gene TRBJ1-1; 7 bases agree with TRBD1. V shed 3 bases, J shed 3 bases, and the junction held 1 base outside the gene matches. The CDR3 has 13 residues. Germline values: CDR1 SEHNR, CDR2 FQNEAQ (reference sequence). The CDR3 loop is CASSFTGDTEAFF. The CDR3 bases are TGTGCCAGCAGCTTTACAGGGGACACTGAAGCTTTCTTT.

The rearrangement joins TRBV5-5 to TRBJ1-4; TRBD1 matches 7 bases. The CDR3 runs to 15 residues. V dropped 4 bases and J dropped 5; count of bases not matched to a gene: 8. Germline CDR1 and CDR2: SGHKS and YYEKEE (reference sequence). CDR3: CASSGTGAGNEKLFF. Here the CDR3 DNA reads TGTGCCAGCAGCGGAACAGGGGCGGGGAATGAAAAACTGTTTTTT.

V is TRBV10-3 and J is TRBJ1-1, with 11 bases fitting TRBD1. The CDR3 is 15 amino acids. Trimming took 6 bases from V and 0 from J; bases not matched to a gene: 3. Looked up from germline, CDR1 is ENHRY and CDR2 is SYGVKD. CDR3 nucleotide sequence: TGTGCCATCAGCCAGGACAGGGGGCTGAACACTGAAGCTTTCTTT. Translating it yields CAISQDRGLNTEAFF.

Only a few counts were recorded for this clone. The chain employs TRBV4-2 and TRBJ1-3, with D uncertain. V was shortened by 0 bases and J by 7 bases, with 13 bases between the two germline ends. This CDR3 is 15 amino acids long. The germline gives CDR1 LGHNA, CDR2 YNFKEQ. Here the CDR3 reads CASSQDPGKENTIYF. DNA of the CDR3: TGTGCCAGCAGCCAAGATCCGGGAAAAGAGAACACCATATATTTT.

The chain combines TRBV11-2 with TRBJ2-2, with 8 bases identical to TRBD1. The germline gives CDR1 SGHAT, CDR2 FQNNGV. The J segment lost 4 bases and the V segment lost 2 bases, leaving 3 bases of the junction unmatched. The CDR3 contains 15 residues. CDR3 loop: CASSLQGASTGELFF. CDR3 sequence (DNA): TGTGCCAGCAGCTTACAGGGGGCAAGCACCGGGGAGCTGTTTTTT.

This clone was picked up one time. V usage is TRBV25-1 and J usage is TRBJ1-2; 7 bases are shared with TRBD1. Germline V gives CDR1 MGHDK, CDR2 SYGVNS. This CDR3 contains 14 residues. J lost 4 bases, V lost 7 bases, and 9 bases had no gene match. The CDR3 DNA follows: TGTGCCAGCACCGAAGGGACAGAAGCCTATGGCTACACCTTC. Protein sequence: CASTEGTEAYGYTF.

This chain joins TRBV7-2 and TRBJ1-1; D may be TRBD1 (5 bases). The germline V gene has CDR1 SGHTA and CDR2 FQGNSA. V lost 5 bases and J 0 bases, leaving 13 bases between the germline ends. There are 15 residues in the CDR3. The CDR3 nucleotides read TGTGCCAGCAGCCTCAGGGAAGGGGTGAACACTGAAGCTTTCTTT. Translation gives CASSLREGVNTEAFF.

The chain combines TRBV20-1 with TRBJ1-2; D ambiguous. This CDR3 spans 10 amino acids. Germline-derived CDR1 and CDR2 are DFQATT and SNEGSKA (reference sequence). The germline V and J ends were trimmed by 3 bases and 7 bases, with 6 bases remaining between them. The DNA of the CDR3 is TGCAGTGCTAGTCAGGTTGGCTACACCTTC. This sequence encodes CSASQVGYTF.

This clone has only a few counts. The V and J genes are TRBV2 and TRBJ1-2, with D perhaps TRBD1 (6 bases). V dropped 4 bases and J dropped 0 bases, with 12 bases sitting between them. The germline CDR1 and CDR2 sequences are SNHLY and FYNNEI. CDR3 length: 15 amino acids. This chain's CDR3 is CASSGRRTANYGYTF. The CDR3 nucleotides are TGTGCCAGCAGTGGTCGGCGGACAGCTAACTATGGCTACACCTTC.